The TCR beta chain under discussion was sequenced for a study of beta chain features in type 1 diabetes. Overall study findings and caveats: People with Type 1 diabetes carried modestly yet significantly shorter TCRB CDR3s in all four CD4+ subsets.

Germline V gene data show CDR1 as SGHAT and CDR2 as FQNNGV. The V and J ends lost 1 base and 5 bases, in that order; junction bases with no gene match: 8. CDR3 length equals 16 residues. This clone was observed a handful of times. Its matching antigen is unknown. The sequenced template was cDNA made from the entire isolated RNA. TCRdb's table, derived via immunoSEQ multiplex PCR, lists solely in-frame clones and lacks some. The sample contains under 400,000 clones, about 18% of which appear only once. The clonotype was recovered from a woman aged 18-35 years in good health. The chain links TRBV11-2 to TRBJ2-3, with 8 bases aligning to TRBD2. Sequencing was carried out using naive CD4+ T cells from blood. The CDR3 coding sequence is TGTGCCAGCAGCTTAGGAGACGGCGGGAGGCAAGATACGCAGTATTTT. Translating gives CASSLGDGGRQDTQYF.